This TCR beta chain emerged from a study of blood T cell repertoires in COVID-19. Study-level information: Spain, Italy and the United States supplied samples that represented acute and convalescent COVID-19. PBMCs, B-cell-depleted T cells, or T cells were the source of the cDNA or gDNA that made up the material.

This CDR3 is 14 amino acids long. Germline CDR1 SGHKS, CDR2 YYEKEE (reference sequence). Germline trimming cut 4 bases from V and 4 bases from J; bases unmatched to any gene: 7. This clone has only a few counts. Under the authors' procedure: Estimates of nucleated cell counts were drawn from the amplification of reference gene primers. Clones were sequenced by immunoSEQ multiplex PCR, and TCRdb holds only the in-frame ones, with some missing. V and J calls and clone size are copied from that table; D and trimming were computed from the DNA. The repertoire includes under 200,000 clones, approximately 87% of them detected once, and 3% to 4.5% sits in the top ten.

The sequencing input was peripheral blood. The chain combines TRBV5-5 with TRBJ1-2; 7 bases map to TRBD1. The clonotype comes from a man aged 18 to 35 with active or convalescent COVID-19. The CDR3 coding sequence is TGTGCCAGCAGCGTGGAACAGGGGCCCTATGGCTACACCTTC. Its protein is CASSVEQGPYGYTF.